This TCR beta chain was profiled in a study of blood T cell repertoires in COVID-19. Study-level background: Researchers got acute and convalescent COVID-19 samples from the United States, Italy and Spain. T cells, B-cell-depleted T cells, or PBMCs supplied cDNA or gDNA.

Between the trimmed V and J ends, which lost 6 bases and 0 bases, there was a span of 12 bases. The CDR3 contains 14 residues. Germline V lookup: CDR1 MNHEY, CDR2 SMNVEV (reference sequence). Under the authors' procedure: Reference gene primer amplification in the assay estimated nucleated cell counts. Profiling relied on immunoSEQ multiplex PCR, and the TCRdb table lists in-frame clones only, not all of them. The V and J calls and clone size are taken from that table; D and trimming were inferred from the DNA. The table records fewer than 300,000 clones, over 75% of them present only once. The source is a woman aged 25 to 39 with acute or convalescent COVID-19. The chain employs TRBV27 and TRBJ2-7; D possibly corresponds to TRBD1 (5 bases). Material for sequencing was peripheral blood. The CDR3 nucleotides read TGTGCCAGCAGCGGACGACAGAGCTCCTACGAGCAGTACTTC. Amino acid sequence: CASSGRQSSYEQYF.